The 20 T cell receptor beta chains below all came from one sample that was sequenced in a study of T cell responses to AZD1222 COVID-19 vaccine. Assay: immunoSEQ multiplex PCR; the TCRdb copy retains only in-frame clones and omits some. This sample has fewer than 110,000 clones, with more than 75% found just once. The source was peripheral blood, collected 28 days after the second AZD1222 dose. Receptors originate from an adult who received the AZD1222 COVID-19 vaccine.

This clone was counted a few times. The chain employs TRBV9 and TRBJ2-2; no firm D call. The CDR3 contains 15 residues. Germline V gene data show CDR1 as SGDLS and CDR2 as YYNGEE. Trimming cost V 0 bases and J 0 bases, with 6 bases left between them. The CDR3: CASSVVPTNTGELFF. DNA of the CDR3: TGTGCCAGCAGCGTAGTCCCGACGAACACCGGGGAGCTGTTTTTT.

The chain couples TRBV5-4 to TRBJ1-1; no firm D call. This CDR3 has 14 amino acids. Trimming took off 3 bases at V and 6 bases at J, with 15 bases between the two ends. Germline CDR1 is SGHNT and CDR2 is YYREEE (reference sequence). CDR3 protein: CASSSRDRTAEAFF. CDR3 bases: TGTGCCAGCAGCTCCAGAGATCGGACCGCTGAAGCTTTCTTT.

The V and J genes are TRBV28 and TRBJ2-2; 8 bases map to TRBD1. CDR3 length equals 16 residues. V shed 3 bases and J 5 bases; nucleotides not matched to a gene: 8. Germline V gene data show CDR1 as MDHEN and CDR2 as SYDVKM. CDR3 in amino acids: CASSLEQGAWTGELFF. The CDR3 nucleotides are TGTGCCAGCAGTTTGGAGCAGGGGGCGTGGACCGGGGAGCTGTTTTTT.

The V gene is TRBV30, the J gene TRBJ1-1; D uncertain. The CDR3 has 14 amino acids. The ends were cut back, 3 bases at V and 0 bases at J, with 11 bases in the middle. Germline lookup yields CDR1 GTSNPN and CDR2 SVGIG (reference sequence). CDR3: CAWSQEEVNTEAFF. The CDR3 DNA sequence: TGTGCCTGGAGCCAAGAGGAGGTGAACACTGAAGCTTTCTTT.

This chain uses TRBV14 with TRBJ2-7; D call uncertain. Deletions cut 0 bases from V and 4 bases from J, with 13 bases between. The germline V gene has CDR1 SGHDN and CDR2 FVKESK. CDR3 size: 15 residues. Written as DNA, the CDR3 is TGTGCCAGCAGCCAAGATGGTAGGCAGACATACGAGCAGTACTTC. Amino acids: CASSQDGRQTYEQYF.

The chain carries TRBV7-2 and TRBJ2-7; D may be TRBD2 (6 bases). The germline V gene encodes CDR1 SGHTA and CDR2 FQGNSA. The CDR3 sequence is 14 residues long. The V end was cut by 1 base, the J end by 6 bases, with 13 bases between. The CDR3 coding sequence is TGTGCCAGCAGCTTAGGTCAACGGGGGAGCGAGCAGTACTTC. Protein sequence: CASSLGQRGSEQYF.

This chain uses TRBV6-5 with TRBJ1-2; D is ambiguous. Germline loops: CDR1 MNHEY, CDR2 SVGAGI. V gave up 6 bases and J gave up 7 bases, with 15 bases separating them. This CDR3 has 13 residues. In DNA, the CDR3 is TGTGCCAGCAGGACCGACGGGGAGCGTGGCTACACCTTC. Amino acids: CASRTDGERGYTF.

In its sample, this clone was seen once. CDR3 nucleotides: TGTGCCAGCAGGAGGAGCACCGGGGAGCTGTTTTTT. It is translated as CASRRSTGELFF. The chain is built from TRBV28 and TRBJ2-2, with unresolved D. Between the trimmed V and J ends, which lost 6 bases and 4 bases, there was a span of 6 bases. CDR3 size: 12 residues. Germline V gives CDR1 MDHEN, CDR2 SYDVKM.

This clone has just a few counts. The rearrangement joins TRBV5-4 to TRBJ1-6; D is unresolved. The CDR3 is 16 amino acids. Germline V gene lookup returns CDR1 SGHNT and CDR2 YYREEE (reference sequence). The germline V and J ends were trimmed by 4 bases and 8 bases, with 19 bases remaining between them. CDR3 nucleotides: TGTGCCAGCAGCCTCGTGGTGTCGGGGATAGATTCACCCCTCCACTTT. Its translation is CASSLVVSGIDSPLHF.

This clone occurred once. The chain employs TRBV4-2 and TRBJ1-1, with D possibly being TRBD1 (5 bases). The CDR3 loop spans 13 amino acids. Germline V gene lookup returns CDR1 LGHNA and CDR2 YNFKEQ. Trimming shortened V by 4 bases and J by 6 bases, and 12 bases separated the two germline ends. The CDR3 DNA is TGTGCCAGCAGCCTCAACTGGGGGGCTGAAGCTTTCTTT. Translated: CASSLNWGAEAFF.

The V gene is TRBV5-1, the J gene TRBJ1-3; 7 bases align to TRBD1. The CDR3 consists of 14 residues. With V trimmed by 0 bases and J by 6 bases, 3 bases remained unmatched. Germline V gives CDR1 SGHRS, CDR2 YFSETQ. CDR3: CASSLGQGENTIYF. DNA of the CDR3: TGCGCCAGCAGCTTGGGACAGGGAGAAAACACCATATATTTT.

The DNA for the CDR3 is TGCAGCGTTAGGACAGGGGGCAAAAACATTCAGTACTTC. It codes for CSVRTGGKNIQYF. The rearrangement links TRBV29-1 to TRBJ2-4; 10 nucleotides line up with TRBD1. Germline CDR1 is SQVTM and CDR2 is ANQGSEA. After removal of 5 bases from V and 3 bases from J, the junction contained 1 base not matched to a gene. The CDR3 runs to 13 residues.

The chain links TRBV5-1 to TRBJ2-7, with 8 bases lining up with TRBD2. The CDR3 loop spans 14 amino acids. Germline CDR1 and CDR2: SGHRS and YFSETQ. Germline trimming cut 0 bases from V and 3 bases from J; bases unmatched to any gene: 2. The CDR3 DNA reads as TGCGCCAGCAGCTTGGGTAGCGGGGTCTACGAGCAGTACTTC. Translated: CASSLGSGVYEQYF.

The chain employs TRBV3-1 (or the pseudogene TRBV3-2) and TRBJ2-7; 7 bases are shared with TRBD2. The V segment lost 5 bases and the J segment 6 bases; nucleotides outside the gene matches: 7. Germline CDR1 LGHDT, CDR2 YNNKEL (reference sequence). This CDR3 is built from 13 residues. The CDR3 DNA reads as TGTGCCAGCAGCTTCCTAGCGGTAGGCGAGCAGTACTTC. Protein: CASSFLAVGEQYF.

The rearrangement uses TRBV21-1 and TRBJ2-5; the table's D gene call, TRBD1, was not cross checked with the DNA. TRBV21-1 is classified as a pseudogene. The CDR3 runs to 21 residues. For the CDR3, the DNA is TGTGCCAGCAGCCCATGGACAGGGGAAGTGGAATGGTTGGGTGCTCAAGAGACCCAGTACTTC. Translation gives CASSPWTGEVEWLGAQETQYF.

The chain carries TRBV7-6 and TRBJ2-7, with D hard to call. The CDR3 covers 12 residues. The V and J ends lost 0 bases and 6 bases respectively, with 6 bases between them. Germline V gene sequence: CDR1 SGHVS, CDR2 FNYEAQ. The CDR3 reads CASSLALGEQYF. DNA of the CDR3: TGTGCCAGCAGCTTAGCCCTGGGCGAGCAGTACTTC.

The chain is built from TRBV27 and TRBJ2-7; perhaps TRBD1 as D (5 bases). This CDR3 region has 16 residues. Germline assignment: CDR1 MNHEY and CDR2 SMNVEV (reference sequence). Trimming stripped 7 bases from V and 1 base from J, with 20 bases between. The CDR3 spells CASTPFGQGESYEQYF. For the CDR3, the DNA is TGTGCCAGCACTCCCTTCGGTCAGGGCGAATCCTACGAGCAGTACTTC.

This clone came up once. The V gene is TRBV9, the J gene TRBJ2-7; 10 positions agree with TRBD1. The CDR3 consists of 19 residues. The germline gives CDR1 SGDLS, CDR2 YYNGEE. The V segment lost 0 bases and the J segment 5 bases; nucleotides outside the gene matches: 17. The CDR3 nucleotides are TGTGCCAGCAGCGTAGGTCTTGGGGCTCAGGGACAGGGGCCCGACGAGCAGTACTTC. Translation: CASSVGLGAQGQGPDEQYF.

V and J are TRBV6-6 and TRBJ2-7; D call uncertain. The CDR3 is 13 residues long. Germline CDR1 and CDR2: MNHNY and SVGAGI (reference sequence). V lost 6 bases, J lost 6 bases, and 15 bases lay in between. The CDR3 region is CASRPGPFAEQYF. The CDR3 DNA reads TGTGCCAGCAGACCGGGCCCCTTCGCCGAGCAGTACTTC.

This chain uses TRBV2 with TRBJ1-2; D may be TRBD1 (6 bases). The CDR3 is made up of 12 amino acids. CDR1 is SNHLY and CDR2 is FYNNEI in the germline V gene. The V and J ends lost 8 bases and 4 bases respectively, with 11 bases between them. CDR3 residues: CASGDTVYGYTF. In nucleotides, the CDR3 is TGTGCCAGCGGGGACACCGTCTATGGCTACACCTTC.